A selection of T cell receptor beta chains follows, all from one sample in a study of identical twins. TCRdb recomputed calls from the 5' RACE reads with MiXCR, one row per CDR3 protein. The table has about 660,000 distinct CDR3 sequences, roughly 8% seen once. In addition, the sample was reused for a study of yellow fever vaccine responses in identical twins.

The sequencing input was PBMCs. The receptors originated from a woman younger than 30 in good health. Each CDR3 is given with its conserved first and last residue. The order of the fields is clone size, D gene, V gene, J gene, CDR3 DNA, CDR3 protein. The D gene is left open where the match is weak. A row's size may be missing; if present it is once, few, many or a size class.

many	TRBD1	TRBV29-1	TRBJ2-7	TGCAGCGTTACAGGGGACTCCTACGAGCAGTACTTC	CSVTGDSYEQYF
many	-	TRBV7-9	TRBJ1-5	TGTGCCAGCAGTTTGGAGGGAAGGCAGCCCCAGCATTTT	CASSLEGRQPQHF
many	-	TRBV12-3/TRBV12-4	TRBJ2-1	TGTGCCAGCAGTTTCGATCGGGGAGTCTCCTACAATGAGCAGTTCTTC	CASSFDRGVSYNEQFF
-	TRBD1	TRBV6-1	TRBJ2-2	TGTGCCAGCAGTGAAAGGTTAACAGGGGTTAACACCGGGGAGCTGTTTTTT	CASSERLTGVNTGELFF
few	-	TRBV3-1	TRBJ2-6	TGTGCCAGCAGCCAACAGGGGGCCAACGTCCTGACTTTC	CASSQQGANVLTF
many	TRBD1	TRBV12-3/TRBV12-4	TRBJ1-4	TGTGCCAGCAGGGCGGGGACAGGGAATGAAAAACTGTTTTTT	CASRAGTGNEKLFF
few	-	TRBV25-1	TRBJ2-5	TGTGCCAGCAGTGAGGCGAACAGGGCGGAGACCCAGTACTTC	CASSEANRAETQYF
few	-	TRBV28	TRBJ2-3	TGTGCCAGCAGTTTTCAACAGATTGCAGATACGCAGTATTTT	CASSFQQIADTQYF
-	-	TRBV9	TRBJ1-1	TGTGCCAGCAGCGCCCCAACTGAAGCTTTCTTT	CASSAPTEAFF
few	-	TRBV13	TRBJ2-1	TGTGCCAGCAGCCGAAGCGGCCACAGCTCCTACAATGAGCAGTTCTTC	CASSRSGHSSYNEQFF
few	TRBD2	TRBV24-1	TRBJ2-1	TGTGCCACCAGTGATACCGGGACTAGCGGGATTAGCTCCTACAATGAGCAGTTCTTC	CATSDTGTSGISSYNEQFF
few	-	TRBV7-9	TRBJ1-2	TGTGCCAGCAGCTTAGACGTGGTCGAATATGGCTACACCTTC	CASSLDVVEYGYTF
-	-	TRBV12-3/TRBV12-4	TRBJ1-1	TGTGCCAGCAGCTCCGGGCCATCGAACACTGAAGCTTTCTTT	CASSSGPSNTEAFF
many	TRBD2	TRBV4-2	TRBJ2-3	TGTGCCAGCAGCCAAAGCCCAGGGACTAGCGGGGTTGCAGATACGCAGTATTTT	CASSQSPGTSGVADTQYF
few	-	TRBV5-4	TRBJ2-5	TGTGCCAGCAGCTTGGGGTCTAGCGTTGAGACCCAGTACTTC	CASSLGSSVETQYF
few	-	TRBV20-1	TRBJ2-7	TGCAGTGCTAGAGAGTCCTACGAGCAGTACTTC	CSARESYEQYF
-	-	TRBV5-1	TRBJ2-7	TGCGCCAGCAGCACGACTAGGAGGGAAGGGAACGAGCAGTACTTC	CASSTTRREGNEQYF
-	-	TRBV7-8	TRBJ2-7	TGTGCCAGCAGCGGGACAATAATCTACGAGCAGTACTTC	CASSGTIIYEQYF
-	-	TRBV12-3/TRBV12-4	TRBJ2-1	TGTGCCAGCAGCGGATGGACTCCCGATCCCTACAATGAGCAGTTCTTC	CASSGWTPDPYNEQFF
few	TRBD1	TRBV30	TRBJ2-3	TGTGCCTGGAGTGTAACCCATAAACAGGGGTTAGGTACAGATACGCAGTATTTT	CAWSVTHKQGLGTDTQYF
-	-	TRBV2	TRBJ1-2	TGTGCCAGCGGGGGGGAAGTAGGGGTCGGCTACACCTTC	CASGGEVGVGYTF
few	TRBD1	TRBV6-1	TRBJ2-1	TGTGCCAGCAGTCCTATTGGGGACAGGGGCGGGGATGAGCAGTTCTTC	CASSPIGDRGGDEQFF
many	-	TRBV12-3/TRBV12-4	TRBJ2-5	TGTGCCAGCAGTGGAGCGGGTGGGCAAGAGACCCAGTACTTC	CASSGAGGQETQYF
-	TRBD2	TRBV20-1	TRBJ2-2	TGCAGTGCTTTACCTAGCGGGAAGAACACCGGGGAGCTGTTTTTT	CSALPSGKNTGELFF